The rows below give T cell receptor beta chains drawn from one sample of a study of T cells after yellow fever vaccination. TCRdb called the 5' RACE reads again in MiXCR, with one record for every CDR3 protein. Of about 50,000 distinct CDR3 sequences listed, 7.4% are singletons. The material sequenced was CD8+ T cells sorted from PBMCs, taken approximately 16 days after the first yellow fever vaccination. The receptors here all came from a man aged 18 to 35 who received the YFV17D yellow fever vaccine. Both conserved end residues are part of each CDR3. The D gene is left open where the match is weak. Clone size, where shown, is once, few, many, or a class for clones that have expanded.

>TRBD1|TRBV7-9|TRBJ1-1|many
TGTGCCAGCATCATCACAGAGACAGGGGAAGCTTTCTTT
CASIITETGEAFF
>NA|TRBV7-9|TRBJ2-5|many
TGTGCCAGCAGCTCCAACATGCGGACAGAGTCGAAAGAGACCCAGTACTTC
CASSSNMRTESKETQYF
>NA|TRBV6-2/TRBV6-3|TRBJ1-1|many
TGTGCCAGCAGTTACGGGGTTCACACTGAAGCTTTCTTT
CASSYGVHTEAFF
>TRBD1|TRBV9|TRBJ1-6|few
TGTGCCAGCAGCGAACGGGACAGACTGAATTCACCCCTCCACTTT
CASSERDRLNSPLHF
>TRBD1|TRBV6-5|TRBJ2-6|many
TGTGCCAGCAGATTTACAGGGGCAGGTCGCTCCGGGGCCAACGTCCTGACTTTC
CASRFTGAGRSGANVLTF
>TRBD2|TRBV2|TRBJ2-7|many
TGTGCCAGCAGTGAAGCCCCTAGCGGGGGCTACGAGCAGTACTTC
CASSEAPSGGYEQYF
>NA|TRBV7-2|TRBJ2-7|NA
TGTGCCAGCAGCTTACCCAGTCCCGGGACACCCTCCTACGAGCAGTACTTC
CASSLPSPGTPSYEQYF
>NA|TRBV9|TRBJ1-2|many
TGTGCCAGCAGCGAAGAATTAGGGGTGGGGGGCTACACCTTC
CASSEELGVGGYTF
>TRBD2|TRBV12-3/TRBV12-4|TRBJ2-5|many
TGTGCCAGCAGCCCCGCGGGGGGATTAGGGGAGACCCAGTACTTC
CASSPAGGLGETQYF
>NA|TRBV27|TRBJ2-7|many
TGTGCCAGCAGTTTAAAGGGCTCCTACGAGCAGTACTTC
CASSLKGSYEQYF
>NA|TRBV5-1|TRBJ2-4|many
TGCGCCAGCAGCCCTGAGCCCATCAAGTGGGCCGGGACCAAAAACATTCAGTACTTC
CASSPEPIKWAGTKNIQYF
>NA|TRBV18|TRBJ2-1|many
TGTGCCAGCTCACCACCGCTCTCAGAGCGCGCTGCCTACAATGAGCAGTTCTTC
CASSPPLSERAAYNEQFF
>NA|TRBV6-5|TRBJ1-2|many
TGTGCCAGCAGTTACGGGGGTAACTATGGCTACACCTTC
CASSYGGNYGYTF
>NA|TRBV5-4|TRBJ1-1|few
TGTGCCAGCAGCCGACGCGACACTGAAGCTTTCTTT
CASSRRDTEAFF
>NA|TRBV7-9|TRBJ1-2|NA
TGTGCCAGCAGCCAGGTTGGCGAGTCGGGGGGCTACACCTTC
CASSQVGESGGYTF
>NA|TRBV6-6|TRBJ2-7|many
TGTGCCAGCACGGTAACTGAGGGCTACGAGCAGTACTTC
CASTVTEGYEQYF
>TRBD2|TRBV5-6|TRBJ2-3|NA
TGTGCCAGCAGCTTGGCGGTAGCGGGGGTGTCAGATACGCAGTATTTT
CASSLAVAGVSDTQYF
>TRBD2|TRBV5-4|TRBJ2-7|NA
TGTGCCAGCAGCTTGACTAGCGGGGACTACGAGCAGTACTTC
CASSLTSGDYEQYF
>TRBD2|TRBV6-1|TRBJ2-5|many
TGTGCCAGCAGTGGGGGGGGACCCCTCCAAGAGACCCAGTACTTC
CASSGGGPLQETQYF
>NA|TRBV12-5|TRBJ1-2|many
TGTGCTAGTAGAGGCAGCAACTATGGCTACACCTTC
CASRGSNYGYTF
>NA|TRBV7-2|TRBJ2-2|many
TGTGCCAGCAGCCCCCTGGGGGGAAACACCGGGGAGCTGTTTTTT
CASSPLGGNTGELFF
>TRBD1|TRBV29-1|TRBJ2-2|many
TGCAGCGTCGCTGGGACAGTGAACACCGGGGAGCTGTTTTTT
CSVAGTVNTGELFF
>NA|TRBV6-5|TRBJ2-6|many
TGTGCCAGCAGCCCCCGGTGGTCTGGGGCCAACGTCCTGACTTTC
CASSPRWSGANVLTF
>TRBD1|TRBV9|TRBJ2-3|few
TGTGCCAGCAGCGGGGGGACAGGGGCGGATACGCAGTATTTT
CASSGGTGADTQYF
>TRBD2|TRBV9|TRBJ2-1|many
TGTGCCAGCAGCACCGGGGGGGTGTCCTACAATGAGCAGTTCTTC
CASSTGGVSYNEQFF
>TRBD1|TRBV6-5|TRBJ2-5|many
TGTGCCAGCAGTTACTCGAAGGGGGCATTGACCCAGTACTTC
CASSYSKGALTQYF
>NA|TRBV9|TRBJ1-3|many
TGTGCCAGCAGCCCTGGACAGAGCTCTGGAAACACCATATATTTT
CASSPGQSSGNTIYF
>NA|TRBV6-5|TRBJ1-6|many
TGTGCCAGCAGTTCCCTCCAGGGGTCGGGTAATTCACCCCTCCACTTT
CASSSLQGSGNSPLHF
>TRBD2|TRBV27|TRBJ2-1|few
TGTGCCAGCGGCCCGGGGGGGGGGTTCTTC
CASGPGGGFF
>NA|TRBV4-1|TRBJ2-2|many
TGCGCCAGCAGCCAAACCGGGGAGCTGTTTTTT
CASSQTGELFF
>NA|TRBV12-3/TRBV12-4|TRBJ2-1|many
TGTGCCAGCACCCTTTCCGGGCAGGGCTTGCGGGAGCAGTTCTTC
CASTLSGQGLREQFF
>NA|TRBV5-1|TRBJ2-2|many
TGCGCCAGCGGTACCGGTACCGGGGAGCTGTTTTTT
CASGTGTGELFF
>NA|TRBV29-1|TRBJ2-1|many
TGCAGCGTTTTAGTCCACGGGAATGTTCGGGCCTCCTACAATGAGCAGTTCTTC
CSVLVHGNVRASYNEQFF
>TRBD1|TRBV29-1|TRBJ1-1|many
TGCAGCGTTATCTTACTCGGGCAGGGGGAGCCTGAAGCTTTCTTT
CSVILLGQGEPEAFF
>NA|TRBV20-1|TRBJ2-3|NA
TGCAGTGCTAGAAGGGGGAGGGAGCGTCCAGATACGCAGTATTTT
CSARRGRERPDTQYF
>NA|TRBV29-1|TRBJ2-1|many
TGCAGCGCTAGGCCCGGGGCCGGGGAGCAGTTCTTC
CSARPGAGEQFF
>NA|TRBV3-1|TRBJ2-1|many
TGTGCCAGCAGCCCCGAACTAGTTATTACGGGTGAGCAGTTCTTC
CASSPELVITGEQFF
>TRBD2|TRBV7-9|TRBJ2-1|many
TGTGCCAGCAGTCTAGCGGGGGGGCTGCTGAATGAGCAGTTCTTC
CASSLAGGLLNEQFF
>NA|TRBV7-9|TRBJ2-2|many
TGCGGGGCGGAGGGATCTGGGGAGCTGTTTTTT
CGAEGSGELFF